Presented here are 5 T cell receptor beta chains from one specimen sequenced in a study of CD8 T cells in ankylosing spondylitis. Via MiXCR, TCRdb re-called the 5' RACE reads, giving one row per CDR3 protein. The sample has approximately 190,000 distinct CDR3 sequences; around 13% are singletons. The specimen sequenced was blood, either unsorted or a sorted T cell fraction (not recorded which). Source of these receptors: a female donor with ankylosing spondylitis or in good health (not recorded which).

This clonotype was picked up one time. Possible read error: a much larger clone is one base away. The chain has TRBV20-1 and TRBJ1-4; D might be TRBD1 (5 bases). The V and J ends lost 1 base and 7 bases respectively, with 10 bases between them. The germline V gene encodes CDR1 DFQATT and CDR2 SNEGSKA (reference sequence). The CDR3 covers 13 residues. This CDR3 is CSARGGAAEKLFF. As DNA, the CDR3 is TGCAGTGCTAGAGGCGGGGCAGCTGAAAAACTGTTTTTT.

The chain has TRBV5-1 and TRBJ2-3; D possibly corresponds to TRBD2 (6 bases). This CDR3 spans 15 amino acids. CDR1 is SGHRS and CDR2 is YFSETQ in the germline V gene. V was pared by 5 bases and J by 5 bases, with 18 bases between. The CDR3 protein is CASSTGLLGGDTQYF. In DNA form, the CDR3 reads TGCGCCAGCAGTACGGGGCTACTCGGGGGAGATACGCAGTATTTT.

The rearrangement links TRBV20-1 to TRBJ2-6; D not certain. From germline, CDR1 is DFQATT and CDR2 SNEGSKA (reference sequence). The CDR3 has 14 residues. V was cut by 1 base and J by 2 bases, with 6 bases left in between. CDR3 in amino acids: CSARGFTGANVLTF. In DNA, the CDR3 is TGCAGTGCTAGAGGGTTTACTGGGGCCAACGTCCTGACTTTC.

In its sample, this clonotype was seen many times. The rearrangement joins TRBV25-1 to TRBJ2-1; a weak D match, TRBD1 (6 bases). Germline loops: CDR1 MGHDK, CDR2 SYGVNS. V was trimmed by 8 bases and J by 5 bases, leaving 10 bases between them. The CDR3 contains 12 residues. CDR3 residues: CASGQSNNEQFF. The CDR3 DNA follows: TGTGCCAGCGGACAGTCCAACAATGAGCAGTTCTTC.

This clonotype was counted ten times or more. The chain joins TRBV12-3 or TRBV12-4 to TRBJ1-1, with D perhaps TRBD1 (5 bases). V dropped 5 bases and J dropped 0 bases, with 13 bases sitting between them. The length of the CDR3 is 15 residues. This CDR3 reads CASSKRQSMNTEAFF. In DNA, the CDR3 is TGTGCCAGCAGTAAACGACAGAGCATGAACACTGAAGCTTTCTTT.